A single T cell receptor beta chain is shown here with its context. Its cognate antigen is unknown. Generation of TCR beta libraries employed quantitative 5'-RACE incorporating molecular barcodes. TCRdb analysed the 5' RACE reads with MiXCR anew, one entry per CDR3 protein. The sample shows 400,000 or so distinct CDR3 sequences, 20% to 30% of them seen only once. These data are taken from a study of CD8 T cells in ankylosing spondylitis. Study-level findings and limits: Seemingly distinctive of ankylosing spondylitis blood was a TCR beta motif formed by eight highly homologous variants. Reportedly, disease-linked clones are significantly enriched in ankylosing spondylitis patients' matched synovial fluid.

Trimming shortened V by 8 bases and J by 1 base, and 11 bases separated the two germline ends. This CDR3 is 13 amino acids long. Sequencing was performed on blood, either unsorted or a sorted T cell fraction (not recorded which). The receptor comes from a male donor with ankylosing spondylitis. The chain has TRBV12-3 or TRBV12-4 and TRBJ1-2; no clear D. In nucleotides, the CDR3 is TGTGCCAGCCGCCCATATCGTAACTATGGCTACACCTTC. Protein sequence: CASRPYRNYGYTF.